This T cell receptor beta chain came from a study of shared T cell receptors in the human thymus. The CDR3 contains 17 residues. V lost 4 bases to trimming and J lost 3 bases, with 19 bases between them. The germline V gene has CDR1 MGHDK and CDR2 SYGVNS. The repertoire was sequenced with immunoSEQ multiplex PCR; TCRdb's copy has only in-frame clones and lacks some. The profile shows under 450,000 clones, over 90% of them singletons. This clonotype was obtained from a human donor. The chain carries TRBV25-1 and TRBJ2-1; possibly TRBD1 or TRBD2 for D (6 bases each). Sequencing was done on a sample of thymocytes. The CDR3 DNA sequence: TGTGCCAGCAGTGGGTTTAGGGGCGGGACAATCTACAATGAGCAGTTCTTC. This codes for CASSGFRGGTIYNEQFF.